These 14 T cell receptor beta chains share one sample of origin, sequenced in a study of T cell changes during pregnancy in multiple sclerosis. The protocol was immunoSEQ multiplex PCR, while the TCRdb copy is restricted to in-frame clones and leaves out a portion. The table records roughly 90,000 clones, 85% to 95% of them present only once. Sequences were derived from peripheral blood, sampled in the first trimester of pregnancy. These receptors were obtained from a female donor with multiple sclerosis, enrolled in a pregnancy study.

The chain recombines TRBV2 with TRBJ2-6; D is unclear. V was pared by 6 bases and J by 0 bases, with 9 bases between. Germline V lookup: CDR1 SNHLY, CDR2 FYNNEI. The CDR3 is 15 amino acids. CDR3 in amino acids: CASRTLSSGANVLTF. The CDR3 DNA reads TGTGCCAGCAGAACCCTTAGCTCTGGGGCCAACGTCCTGACTTTC.

The chain couples TRBV9 to TRBJ2-1; TRBD2 matches at 14 bases. Unmatched junction bases numbered 6, after V lost 4 bases and J lost 3 bases. The CDR3 totals 17 residues. From germline, CDR1 is SGDLS and CDR2 YYNGEE. CDR3: CASSPGLAGGHYNEQFF. The CDR3 DNA reads TGTGCCAGCAGCCCAGGACTAGCGGGGGGCCACTACAATGAGCAGTTCTTC. The complete variable domain, with remaining parts taken from reference TRBV9 and TRBJ2-1, reads DSGVTQTPKHLITATGQRVTLRCSPRSGDLSVYWYQQSLDQGLQFLIQYYNGEERAKGNILERFSAQQFPDLHSELNLSSLELGDSALYFCASSPGLAGGHYNEQFFGPGTRLTVL.

The chain employs TRBV14 and TRBJ1-2; D unresolved. Deletions cut 3 bases from V and 1 base from J, with 9 bases between. The CDR3 length is 14 residues. Germline V gene data show CDR1 as SGHDN and CDR2 as FVKESK. The CDR3 loop is CASSHLQINYGYTF. The DNA for the CDR3 is TGTGCCAGCAGCCATCTACAGATTAACTATGGCTACACCTTC.

The chain joins TRBV19 to TRBJ1-2; 7 bases align to TRBD1. The CDR3 is 14 residues long. The germline CDR1 and CDR2 sequences are LNHDA and SQIVND (reference sequence). Trimming at V came to 6 bases and at J to 5 bases, leaving 9 bases not matched to a gene. CDR3 sequence reads: CASRETGSLYGYTF. CDR3 DNA: TGTGCCAGTAGGGAGACAGGGTCCCTTTATGGCTACACCTTC.

This chain uses TRBV15 with TRBJ1-5; 7 bases are shared with TRBD1. The V and J ends lost 8 bases and 4 bases, in that order; junction bases with no gene match: 17. CDR3 length equals 17 residues. Germline values: CDR1 LNHNV, CDR2 YYDKDF (reference sequence). This chain's CDR3 is CATANLMGQRTNQPQHF. The CDR3 nucleotides are TGTGCCACCGCCAATCTCATGGGACAGAGAACGAATCAGCCCCAGCATTTT.

The table lists this clone with a count of one. Here the CDR3 omits its conserved ending phenylalanine or tryptophan, so a read error is the likely source. The DNA is omitted, as the CDR3 cannot be located on it reliably, and the CDR3 follows TCRdb's listing. The rearrangement joins TRBV12-2 to TRBJ2-7; the tabulated D call, TRBD1, remains unverified against the DNA. TRBV12-2 is deemed a pseudogene. The CDR3 length equals 11 residues, ends included. CDR3 sequence reads: CASRSFHGRFA.

The CDR3 DNA sequence: TGTGCCAGCAGTTTATTGGACACCCCTAATTCACCCCTCCACTTT. It specifies CASSLLDTPNSPLHF. V is TRBV27 and J is TRBJ1-6, with TRBD1 as a possible D gene (5 bases). Germline V gene data show CDR1 as MNHEY and CDR2 as SMNVEV (reference sequence). The CDR3 is 15 residues long. V lost 1 base to trimming and J lost 6 bases, with 10 bases between them.

The V gene is TRBV7-9, the J gene TRBJ1-2, with 7 bases matching TRBD1. Per germline, CDR1 SEHNR and CDR2 FQNEAQ (reference sequence). V gave up 5 bases and J gave up 1 base; unmatched junction bases: 4. This CDR3 is 14 amino acids long. The CDR3 nucleotides read TGTGCCAGCAGCGGCCGGGACAGTAACTATGGCTACACCTTC. Translating it yields CASSGRDSNYGYTF.

Worth noting for this clone: One end of the junction does not line up with germline, which may come from a read error. V is TRBV13 and J is TRBJ1-1; 9 positions agree with TRBD1. The germline CDR1 and CDR2 sequences are PRHDT and FYEKMQ (reference sequence). The CDR3 loop spans 15 amino acids. CDR3 bases: TGTGCCAGCAGCTTATGGAGGACAGGGGCTCAAGAAAGGGATTTT. It encodes CASSLWRTGAQERDF.

The chain carries TRBV13 and TRBJ2-3, with 11 positions matching TRBD2. This CDR3 comprises 15 residues. V was pared by 2 bases and J by 4 bases, with 2 bases of the junction left unmatched. Germline V gene sequence: CDR1 PRHDT, CDR2 FYEKMQ (reference sequence). CDR3 protein: CASSLLAGGADTQYF. CDR3 DNA: TGTGCCAGCAGCTTACTAGCGGGGGGAGCAGATACGCAGTATTTT.

This clone was detected only once. The chain couples TRBV18 to TRBJ1-2, with a possible D match to TRBD1 (6 bases). Germline values: CDR1 KGHSH, CDR2 LQKENI. The ends were cut back, 1 base at V and 2 bases at J, with 11 bases in the middle. This CDR3 spans 15 amino acids. The CDR3 DNA follows: TGTGCCAGCTCACCACTCGAGGGGGGGAACTATGGCTACACCTTC. It yields the protein CASSPLEGGNYGYTF.

The chain uses TRBV11-2 and TRBJ2-3; D is possibly TRBD1 (6 bases). V was cut by 1 base and J by 3 bases, with 11 bases left in between. Germline assignment: CDR1 SGHAT and CDR2 FQNNGV. There are 15 residues in the CDR3. The CDR3 here is CASSLGTVSTDTQYF. The CDR3 coding sequence is TGTGCCAGCAGCTTAGGGACAGTTAGTACAGATACGCAGTATTTT.

The chain employs TRBV19 and TRBJ1-2; D perhaps matches TRBD1 (5 bases). The V and J ends lost 4 bases and 3 bases respectively, with 15 bases between them. CDR3 size: 15 residues. Germline V lookup: CDR1 LNHDA, CDR2 SQIVND (reference sequence). The CDR3, as DNA: TGTGCCAGTAGTAGGGGTGGACACAGATACTATGGCTACACCTTC. Translating gives CASSRGGHRYYGYTF.

The V and J genes are TRBV11-2 and TRBJ2-7; no clear D gene. Germline V lookup: CDR1 SGHAT, CDR2 FQNNGV. CDR3 length: 15 amino acids. Trimming shortened V by 1 base and J by 5 bases, and 15 bases separated the two germline ends. CDR3 in DNA: TGTGCCAGCAGCTTAGCCCCTCTAGTGCCCCACGAGCAGTACTTC. Translating gives CASSLAPLVPHEQYF. Looking up the rest from reference TRBV11-2 and TRBJ2-7 gives the full variable domain: EAGVAQSPRYKIIEKRQSVAFWCNPISGHATLYWYQQILGQGPKLLIQFQNNGVVDDSQLPKDRFSAERLKGVDSTLKIQPAKLEDSAVYLCASSLAPLVPHEQYFGPGTRLTVT.